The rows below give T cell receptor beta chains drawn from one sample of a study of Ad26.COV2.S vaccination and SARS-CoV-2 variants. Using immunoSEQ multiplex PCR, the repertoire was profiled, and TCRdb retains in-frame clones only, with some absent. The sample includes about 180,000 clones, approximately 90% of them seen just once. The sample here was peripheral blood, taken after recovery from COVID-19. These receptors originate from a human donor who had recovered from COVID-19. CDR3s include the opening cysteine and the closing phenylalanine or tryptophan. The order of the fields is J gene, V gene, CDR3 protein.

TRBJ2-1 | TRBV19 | CASSIGNEQFF
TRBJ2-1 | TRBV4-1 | CASSQVRSSGTLSSYNEQFF
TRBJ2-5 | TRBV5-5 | CASSLWDRGETQYF
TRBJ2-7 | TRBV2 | CALRTESSGYEQYF
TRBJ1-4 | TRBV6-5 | CASSRGAGLWEKLFF
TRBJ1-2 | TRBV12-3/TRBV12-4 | CASSHGYGYTF
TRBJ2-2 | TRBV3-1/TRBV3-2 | CASSQEEFGTGGGRNTGELFF
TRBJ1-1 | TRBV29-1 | CSVGTGGGGGTEAFF
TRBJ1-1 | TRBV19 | CASSHPPGGYFTEAFF
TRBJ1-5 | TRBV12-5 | CASGLEPLGGIRERSNQPQHF
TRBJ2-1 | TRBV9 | CASSVGLAGTWDEQFF
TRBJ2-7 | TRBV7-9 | CASSLLYEQYF
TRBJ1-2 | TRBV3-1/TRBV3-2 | CASSQDAGGGAQGGYTF
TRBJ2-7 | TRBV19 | CASSIAYEQYF
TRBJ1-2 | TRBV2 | CASSGGYRVKLDGYTF
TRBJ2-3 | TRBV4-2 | CASSLRGGEGPDTQYF
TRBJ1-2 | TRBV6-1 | CASSESWDGSGYTF
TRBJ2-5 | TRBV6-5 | CASRPNRGWQETQYF
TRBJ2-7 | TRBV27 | CASSLRLAETYEQYF
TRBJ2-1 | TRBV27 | CASSTTLDHNEQFF
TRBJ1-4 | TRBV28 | CASSSQGTNEKLFF
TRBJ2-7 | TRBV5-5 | CASSVRPSGRDYEQYF
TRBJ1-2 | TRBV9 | CASSPPTDYGYTF
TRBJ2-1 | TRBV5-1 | CASSLHPGQLTGNEQFF
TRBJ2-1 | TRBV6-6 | CASSPKQTSGWGRYNEQFF
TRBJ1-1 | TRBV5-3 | CASPPGTEAFF
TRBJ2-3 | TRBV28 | CASSFGLAGGGGDTQYF
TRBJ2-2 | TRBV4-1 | CASSPGTGELFF
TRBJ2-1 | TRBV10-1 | CAVSRREGNEQFF
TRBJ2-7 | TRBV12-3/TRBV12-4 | CASSRGLARNYF
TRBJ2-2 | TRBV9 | CASSVGRTHNTGELFF
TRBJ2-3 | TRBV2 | CASSAPGLSTDTQYF
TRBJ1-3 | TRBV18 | CASSSLPGTGDGNTIYF
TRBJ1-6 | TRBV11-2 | CASSFFGADSPLHF
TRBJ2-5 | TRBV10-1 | CASSEASWETQYF